Listed here is a single T cell receptor beta chain. There is no known antigen for this receptor. No base quality values were provided; no much bigger clone lies one nucleotide off. The sample is drawn from a study of blood T cell repertoires in COVID-19 (dated by TCRdb to 2020 to 2022). Context from the whole study: Samples from collaborators originated in the United States, Italy and Spain and spanned both the acute and convalescent phases of COVID-19. The sample metadata nearly always contained a de-identified subject ID, COVID-19 status, age in years and sex. The repertoires were made available in a free public database intended to serve as a resource for research on the immune response to SARS-CoV-2. Deeply sampled blood TCRbeta repertoires from subjects exposed to, actively infected with, or recovered from COVID-19 were included in the dataset. Samples came from the ongoing ImmuneRACE study (first 160 participants) plus 1,254 subjects from 6 global collaborators. The material from the prospective study consisted of cDNA or gDNA derived from T cells, B-cell-depleted T cells, or PBMCs. Where available, HLA class I and class II types were obtained from metadata supplied by the sample provider rather than from assay-based typing. General findings and caveats noted by the study authors: The amount of clinical and demographic metadata varied by source and participant and was provided uncurated.

Including cysteine and phenylalanine, the CDR3 has 12 amino acids. The DNA shown is the 36-base CDR3, in frame from base 1. Reading the germline V gene (reference sequence) gives CDR1 LNHNV and CDR2 YYDKDF. At the junction V is shortened by 4 bases and J by 2 bases, with 6 bases in between. Each collaborating institution followed its own protocols to collect whole blood in K2EDTA tubes. For TCRbeta analysis, collaborator samples were shipped as frozen whole blood, as isolated PBMCs, or as DNA extracted from either sample type. TCRbeta CDR3 regions were amplified from genomic DNA by means of the immunoSEQ Assay, a bias-controlled multiplex PCR. The study's own analysis went as follows. Nucleated cell counts per sample were estimated from amplification of reference gene primers within the assay. To quantify the absolute abundance of each unique TCRbeta CDR3 rearrangement, sequence reads were collapsed and filtered. For each sample, productive Simpson clonality was calculated as the square root of Simpson's diversity index across productive rearrangements. TCRdb re-hosts the immuneACCESS table, in-frame sequences only. Its copies lack some clones; in the studies checked, an unresolved V gene accounts for under half of them, and the cause for the rest is not known. V and J calls and clone size are as listed in that table; D and trimming were resolved from the DNA. In this sample the table shows roughly 280,000 clones, roughly 80% of which occur a single time. In total, the top ten clones hold 4% to 4.5% of the sample.

Sequencing input: peripheral blood. This TCR came from a man between 60 and 70 years old with acute or convalescent COVID-19. The rearrangement joined TRBV15 to TRBJ2-7, with a weak D call of TRBD1 (6 bases match). The DNA sequence reads TGTGCCACCAGCACAGGGGCCTACGAGCAGTACTTC. This gives the protein CATSTGAYEQYF. Extended through the reference TRBV15 and TRBJ2-7 proteins, this CDR3 yields the full variable domain: DAMVIQNPRYQVTQFGKPVTLSCSQTLNHNVMYWYQQKSSQAPKLLFHYYDKDFNNEADTPDNFQSRRPNTSFCFLDIRSPGLGDTAMYLCATSTGAYEQYFGPGTRLTVT.